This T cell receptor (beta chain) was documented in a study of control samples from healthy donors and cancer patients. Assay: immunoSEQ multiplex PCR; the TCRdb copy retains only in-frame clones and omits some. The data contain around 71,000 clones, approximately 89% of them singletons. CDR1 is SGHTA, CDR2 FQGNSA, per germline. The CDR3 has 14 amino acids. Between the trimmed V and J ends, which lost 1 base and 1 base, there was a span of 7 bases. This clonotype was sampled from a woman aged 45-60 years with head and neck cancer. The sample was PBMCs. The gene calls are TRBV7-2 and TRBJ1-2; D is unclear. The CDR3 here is CASSLEGYNYGYTF. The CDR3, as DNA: TGTGCCAGCAGCTTAGAAGGGTATAACTATGGCTACACCTTC.